One sample yielded the 26 T cell receptor beta chains listed below, sequenced in a study of blood T cell repertoires in COVID-19. This table comes from immunoSEQ multiplex PCR, and its TCRdb copy is limited to in-frame clones, with some not included. The sample has over 200,000 clones, around four fifths seen once. Sequences were obtained from peripheral blood. All receptors come from a man aged 35 to 55 with acute or convalescent COVID-19.

The chain couples TRBV19 to TRBJ1-3; possible D gene TRBD1, 6 bases. Germline V gives CDR1 LNHDA, CDR2 SQIVND (reference sequence). This CDR3 comprises 13 residues. The germline V and J ends were trimmed by 7 bases and 2 bases, with 9 bases remaining between them. The CDR3 DNA follows: TGTGCCAGTACCCGACAGGCTGGAAACACCATATATTTT. Amino acids: CASTRQAGNTIYF.

The chain recombines TRBV27 with TRBJ1-5; D is possibly TRBD1 (5 bases). The CDR3 covers 12 residues. Per the germline V gene, CDR1 is MNHEY and CDR2 is SMNVEV (reference sequence). Deletions cut 8 bases from V and 7 bases from J, with 12 bases between. As DNA, the CDR3 is TGTGCCAGCGGCAGGGCTGGCCAGCCCCAGCATTTT. Translating it yields CASGRAGQPQHF.

This chain links TRBV7-2 with TRBJ2-5; TRBD1 matches 10 bases. CDR1 and CDR2 from the germline V gene are SGHTA and FQGNSA. The CDR3 is made up of 14 amino acids. After removal of 5 bases from V and 4 bases from J, the junction contained 4 bases not matched to a gene. The CDR3 loop reads CASSPDRGLETQYF. In DNA form, the CDR3 reads TGTGCCAGCAGCCCTGACAGGGGGCTAGAGACCCAGTACTTC.

This chain's CDR3 is CASSPSRVSEQYF. The CDR3 region has the DNA TGTGCCAGCTCACCGTCGAGAGTTTCCGAGCAGTACTTC. This chain links TRBV18 with TRBJ2-7; D remains unclear. The CDR3 consists of 13 residues. V shed 3 bases and J shed 6 bases, with 12 bases lying between them. Germline CDR1 KGHSH, CDR2 LQKENI.

This clone was recorded once. This chain joins TRBV4-2 and TRBJ1-1, with TRBD1 identical over 7 bases. Germline CDR1 reads LGHNA; CDR2 reads YNFKEQ. The CDR3 contains 14 residues. The V and J ends lost 3 bases and 3 bases, in that order; junction bases with no gene match: 4. The CDR3 bases are TGTGCCAGCAGCCACGCCGGGACAGACACTGAAGCTTTCTTT. As protein: CASSHAGTDTEAFF.

This chain connects TRBV18 to TRBJ1-1, with TRBD1 as a possible D gene (5 bases). The V end lost 8 bases, the J end lost 4 bases, and 14 bases lay between the germline ends. Looked up from germline, CDR1 is KGHSH and CDR2 is LQKENI. The CDR3 is made up of 13 amino acids. This CDR3 reads CASRSGGATEAFF. The CDR3 coding sequence is TGTGCCAGCCGGTCGGGGGGAGCCACTGAAGCTTTCTTT.

The chain has TRBV7-6 and TRBJ2-7; TRBD1 matches at 10 bases. The CDR3 spans 17 residues. The V and J ends lost 5 bases and 2 bases, in that order; junction bases with no gene match: 12. The germline V gene has CDR1 SGHVS and CDR2 FNYEAQ. CDR3 protein: CASSPQGWGTGAYEQYF. The CDR3, as DNA: TGTGCCAGCAGCCCCCAGGGGTGGGGGACAGGGGCCTACGAGCAGTACTTC.

The chain links TRBV3-1 (or the pseudogene TRBV3-2) to TRBJ1-2, with D unresolved. Germline V lookup: CDR1 LGHDT, CDR2 YNNKEL (reference sequence). The CDR3 runs 14 residues. Trimming left V 0 bases short and J 4 bases short, with 9 bases between. CDR3 in DNA: TGTGCCAGCAGCCAAGAAGGCCTAGTCTATGGCTACACCTTC. Translating gives CASSQEGLVYGYTF.

This chain joins TRBV9 and TRBJ1-2; D is perhaps TRBD1 (5 bases). Germline-derived CDR1 and CDR2 are SGDLS and YYNGEE. The length of the CDR3 is 14 residues. V shed 2 bases and J shed 5 bases, with 13 bases lying between them. The CDR3: CASSVGQGFYGYTF. The CDR3, as DNA: TGTGCCAGCAGCGTGGGTCAGGGTTTTTATGGCTACACCTTC. The full variable domain, in which reference TRBV9 and TRBJ1-2 provide the parts outside the CDR3, is DSGVTQTPKHLITATGQRVTLRCSPRSGDLSVYWYQQSLDQGLQFLIQYYNGEERAKGNILERFSAQQFPDLHSELNLSSLELGDSALYFCASSVGQGFYGYTFGSGTRLTVV.

The gene calls are TRBV7-2 and TRBJ1-1; D ambiguous. Germline CDR1 reads SGHTA; CDR2 reads FQGNSA. The V end was cut by 4 bases, the J end by 1 base, with 10 bases between. The CDR3 covers 14 residues. Written as DNA, the CDR3 is TGTGCCAGCAGCTCTACCCCTTCGAACACTGAAGCTTTCTTT. This encodes CASSSTPSNTEAFF.

V usage is TRBV28 and J usage is TRBJ1-1; D is unresolved. CDR3 length: 15 residues. Per the germline V gene, CDR1 is MDHEN and CDR2 is SYDVKM. V was cut by 1 base and J by 1 base, with 10 bases left in between. CDR3 protein: CASSLSWGGNTEAFF. CDR3 nucleotide sequence: TGTGCCAGCAGTTTATCATGGGGAGGGAACACTGAAGCTTTCTTT.

The DNA of the CDR3 is TGTGCCAGCTCACCGCGCTCCGACAGGGCTGGTTCTTGCAATCAGCCCCAGCATTTT. Protein: CASSPRSDRAGSCNQPQHF. The gene calls are TRBV18 and TRBJ1-5; 7 nucleotides agree with TRBD1. The CDR3 is 19 amino acids. Germline CDR1 and CDR2: KGHSH and LQKENI. The ends lost 3 bases at V and 2 bases at J; junction bases unmatched: 16.

The V and J genes are TRBV5-1 and TRBJ2-1, with 7 bases fitting TRBD2. CDR3 length equals 16 residues. Trimming cost V 0 bases and J 5 bases; bases outside gene matches: 8. Germline CDR1 is SGHRS and CDR2 is YFSETQ. DNA for the CDR3: TGCGCCAGCAGCTTGGATAGCGGGCTGGCCAACAATGAGCAGTTCTTC. It codes for CASSLDSGLANNEQFF.

Only a few counts were recorded for this clone. The rearrangement links TRBV6-5 to TRBJ1-4; a possible D gene is TRBD1 (6 bases). CDR1 and CDR2 (germline): MNHEY, SVGAGI. Deletions cut 6 bases from V and 8 bases from J, with 19 bases between. The CDR3 has 15 amino acids. The CDR3 sequence is CASSMGGQLQEKLFF. The CDR3 coding sequence is TGTGCCAGCAGCATGGGGGGGCAATTACAGGAAAAACTGTTTTTT.

The chain joins TRBV11-2 to TRBJ1-1; D is perhaps TRBD1 (5 bases). Germline lookup yields CDR1 SGHAT and CDR2 FQNNGV. Trimming took off 6 bases at V and 1 base at J, with 15 bases between the two ends. This CDR3 contains 15 residues. In nucleotides, the CDR3 is TGTGCCAGCAGGGGATTCAGACAGAAGAACACTGAAGCTTTCTTT. Translated: CASRGFRQKNTEAFF.

The chain recombines TRBV6-4 with TRBJ2-1; 10 nucleotides agree with TRBD2. This CDR3 region has 15 residues. After removal of 6 bases from V and 2 bases from J, the junction contained 4 bases not matched to a gene. Germline CDR1 and CDR2: MRHNA and SNTAGT. The CDR3 DNA reads as TGTGCCAGCAGGCTTAGCGGGAGGCCCTACAATGAGCAGTTCTTC. Amino acids: CASRLSGRPYNEQFF.

The chain is built from TRBV29-1 and TRBJ2-7, with 8 bases aligning to TRBD2. The CDR3 covers 16 residues. V lost 6 bases, J lost 3 bases, and 16 bases stayed unmatched. Germline V CDR1 and CDR2: SQVTM, ANQGSEA. CDR3 bases: TGCAGCGTAGAGAGGACTAGCAGCTTAATCGGCTACGAGCAGTACTTC. Its protein product is CSVERTSSLIGYEQYF.

On this clone itself: Other DNA sequences of this sample code for an identical CDR3. This chain uses TRBV7-7 with TRBJ2-5, with 8 bases that match TRBD1. V shed 5 bases and J 5 bases; nucleotides not matched to a gene: 4. This CDR3 is built from 13 residues. Per the germline V gene, CDR1 is SSHAT and CDR2 is FNYEAQ (reference sequence). The CDR3 sequence is CASSPQGAETQYF. DNA of the CDR3: TGTGCCAGCAGCCCCCAGGGGGCGGAGACCCAGTACTTC. The full variable domain, its missing parts supplied by reference TRBV7-7 and TRBJ2-5, is GAGVSQSPRYKVTKRGQDVTLRCDPISSHATLYWYQQALGQGPEFLTYFNYEAQPDKSGLPSDRFSAERPEGSISTLTIQRTEQRDSAMYRCASSPQGAETQYFGPGTRLLVL.

This clone showed up just a few times. The rearrangement links TRBV25-1 to TRBJ1-5; perhaps TRBD1 as D (5 bases). Germline V gene data show CDR1 as MGHDK and CDR2 as SYGVNS. Trimming cost V 3 bases and J 3 bases, with 15 bases left between them. This CDR3 has 16 amino acids. CDR3 sequence reads: CASSEGGVSPNQPQHF. The CDR3 bases are TGTGCCAGCAGTGAGGGGGGGGTTTCCCCCAATCAGCCCCAGCATTTT. Variable domain in full (rest from reference TRBV25-1 and TRBJ1-5): EADIYQTPRYLVIGTGKKITLECSQTMGHDKMYWYQQDPGMELHLIHYSYGVNSTEKGDLSSESTVSRIRTEHFPLTLESARPSHTSQYLCASSEGGVSPNQPQHFGDGTRLSIL.

The chain links TRBV7-2 to TRBJ1-4; 8 bases align to TRBD1. The CDR3 has 17 amino acids. V lost 2 bases and J lost 11; bases outside the gene matches: 16. In germline, CDR1 is SGHTA, CDR2 FQGNSA. This CDR3 is CASSLSLYPTGGQKLFF. For the CDR3, the DNA is TGTGCCAGCAGCTTATCTCTTTACCCCACAGGGGGGCAGAAACTGTTTTTT.

The table lists this clone with a few counts. The J gene is TRBJ2-7, the V gene TRBV21-1; the table assigns TRBD1, which was not confirmed against the DNA. TRBV21-1 is described as a pseudogene. This CDR3 contains 15 residues. CDR3 amino acids: CASSNYRDRDNEQYF. The CDR3 DNA reads as TGTGCCAGCAGCAATTACCGGGACAGGGATAACGAGCAGTACTTC.

V and J are TRBV2 and TRBJ2-3, with 7 bases aligning to TRBD1. V gave up 9 bases and J gave up 2 bases; unmatched junction bases: 8. The CDR3 has 14 amino acids. The germline gives CDR1 SNHLY, CDR2 FYNNEI. The DNA for the CDR3 is TGTGCCAGTCGGCCAGGGGGTCTCACAGATACGCAGTATTTT. The encoded protein is CASRPGGLTDTQYF. Full variable domain (remainder filled in from reference TRBV2 and TRBJ2-3): EPEVTQTPSHQVTQMGQEVILRCVPISNHLYFYWYRQILGQKVEFLVSFYNNEISEKSEIFDDQFSVERPDGSNFTLKIRSTKLEDSAMYFCASRPGGLTDTQYFGPGTRLTVL.

The rearrangement links TRBV20-1 to TRBJ2-5, with 11 positions matching TRBD2. The trim removed 3 bases at V and 4 bases at J, leaving 4 bases unmatched. The germline gives CDR1 DFQATT, CDR2 SNEGSKA (reference sequence). This CDR3 contains 14 residues. DNA for the CDR3: TGCAGTGCTAGTTTTACTAGCGGGAGAGAGACCCAGTACTTC. This encodes CSASFTSGRETQYF.

The rearrangement links TRBV5-7 to TRBJ2-1; 7 bases fit TRBD2. TRBV5-7 is noted as an ORF with a role that remains uncertain. The CDR3 is 15 amino acids. With V trimmed by 2 bases and J by 2 bases, 4 bases remained unmatched. The CDR3 sequence is CASSFRREPYNEQFF. Here the CDR3 DNA reads TGTGCCAGCAGCTTCCGGCGGGAGCCCTACAATGAGCAGTTCTTC.

The chain recombines TRBV28 with TRBJ1-4; D might be TRBD1 (6 bases). Germline loops: CDR1 MDHEN, CDR2 SYDVKM. There are 15 residues in the CDR3. The V end lost 5 bases, the J end lost 4 bases, and 14 bases lay between the germline ends. Here the CDR3 reads CASSRRQAFNEKLFF. The DNA of the CDR3 is TGTGCCAGCAGTCGAAGACAGGCTTTTAATGAAAAACTGTTTTTT.

The chain couples TRBV9 to TRBJ2-7, with 10 bases matching TRBD2. J was trimmed by 1 base and V by 0 bases; bases with no gene match: 1. CDR1 is SGDLS and CDR2 is YYNGEE in the germline V gene. The length of the CDR3 is 15 residues. CDR3 bases: TGTGCCAGCAGCGTAGCTAGCGGGAGATCCTACGAGCAGTACTTC. Translated, it gives CASSVASGRSYEQYF.